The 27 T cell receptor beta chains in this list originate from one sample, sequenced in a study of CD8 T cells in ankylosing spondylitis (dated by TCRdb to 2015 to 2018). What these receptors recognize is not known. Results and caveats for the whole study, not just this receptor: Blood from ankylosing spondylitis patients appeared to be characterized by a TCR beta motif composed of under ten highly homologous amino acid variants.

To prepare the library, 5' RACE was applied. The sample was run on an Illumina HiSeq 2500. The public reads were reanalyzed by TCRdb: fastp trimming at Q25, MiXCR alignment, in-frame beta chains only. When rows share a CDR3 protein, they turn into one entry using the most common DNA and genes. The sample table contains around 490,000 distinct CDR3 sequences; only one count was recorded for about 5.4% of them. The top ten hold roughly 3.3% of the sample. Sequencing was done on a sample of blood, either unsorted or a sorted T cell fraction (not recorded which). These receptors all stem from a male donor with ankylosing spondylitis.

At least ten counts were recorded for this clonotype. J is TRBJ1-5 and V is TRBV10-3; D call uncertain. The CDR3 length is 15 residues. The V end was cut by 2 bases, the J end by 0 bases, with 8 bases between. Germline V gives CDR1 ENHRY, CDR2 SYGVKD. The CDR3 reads CAISEGRDSNQPQHF. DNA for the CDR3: TGTGCCATCAGTGAGGGACGGGATAGCAATCAGCCCCAGCATTTT.

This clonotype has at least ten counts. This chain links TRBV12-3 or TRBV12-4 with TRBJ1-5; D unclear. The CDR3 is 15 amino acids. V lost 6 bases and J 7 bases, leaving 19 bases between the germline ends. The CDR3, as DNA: TGTGCCAGCAGAAAGACTCTTGGATCCGGGCAGCCCCAGCATTTT. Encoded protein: CASRKTLGSGQPQHF.

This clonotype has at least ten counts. The CDR3 here is CSAQSGGNQPQHF. In nucleotides, the CDR3 is TGCAGTGCTCAGAGCGGGGGAAATCAGCCCCAGCATTTT. The chain combines TRBV20-1 with TRBJ1-5, with D perhaps TRBD1 (5 bases). With 5 bases removed from V and 4 bases from J, the gap between germline ends came to 12 bases. The CDR3 spans 13 residues. Germline values: CDR1 DFQATT, CDR2 SNEGSKA (reference sequence).

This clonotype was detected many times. CDR3: CASSYSEGIVGYTF. CDR3 coding DNA: TGTGCCAGCAGTTACTCAGAGGGAATTGTTGGCTACACCTTC. The chain carries TRBV6-5 and TRBJ1-2, with unresolved D. CDR1 is MNHEY and CDR2 is SVGAGI in the germline V gene. There are 14 residues in the CDR3. V was pared by 0 bases and J by 7 bases, with 12 bases between.

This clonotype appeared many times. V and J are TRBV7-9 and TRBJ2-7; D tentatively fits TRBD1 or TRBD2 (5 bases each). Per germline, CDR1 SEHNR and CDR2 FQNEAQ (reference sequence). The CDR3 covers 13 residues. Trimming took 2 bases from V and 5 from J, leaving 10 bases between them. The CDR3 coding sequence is TGTGCCAGCAGCTTATCGGGACCTGACGAGCAGTACTTC. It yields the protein CASSLSGPDEQYF.

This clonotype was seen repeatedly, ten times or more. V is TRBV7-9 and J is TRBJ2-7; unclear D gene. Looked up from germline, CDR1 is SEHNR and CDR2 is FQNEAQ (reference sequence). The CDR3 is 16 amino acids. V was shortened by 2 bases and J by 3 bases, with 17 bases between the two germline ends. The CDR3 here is CASSLWAGKTFYEQYF. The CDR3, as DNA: TGTGCCAGCAGCTTATGGGCAGGAAAAACCTTCTACGAGCAGTACTTC.

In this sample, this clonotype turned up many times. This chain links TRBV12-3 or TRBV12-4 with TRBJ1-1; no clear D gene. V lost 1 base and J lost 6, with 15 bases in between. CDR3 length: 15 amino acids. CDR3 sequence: CASSLEGRLLAEAFF. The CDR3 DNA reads TGTGCCAGCAGTTTAGAAGGACGCCTCCTGGCTGAAGCTTTCTTT.

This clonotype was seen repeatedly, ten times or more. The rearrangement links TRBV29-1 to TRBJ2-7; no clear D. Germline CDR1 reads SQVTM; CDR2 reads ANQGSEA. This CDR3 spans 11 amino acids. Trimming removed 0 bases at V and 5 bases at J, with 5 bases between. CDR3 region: CSVEDLDEQYF. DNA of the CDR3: TGCAGCGTTGAAGACTTGGACGAGCAGTACTTC.

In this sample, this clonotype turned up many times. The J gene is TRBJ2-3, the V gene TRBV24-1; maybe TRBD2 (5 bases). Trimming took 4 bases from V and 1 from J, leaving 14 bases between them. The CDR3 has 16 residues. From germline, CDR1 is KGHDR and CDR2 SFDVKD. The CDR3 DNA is TGTGCCACCAGTGACCCTACTAGATTAGGCACAGATACGCAGTATTTT. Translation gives CATSDPTRLGTDTQYF.

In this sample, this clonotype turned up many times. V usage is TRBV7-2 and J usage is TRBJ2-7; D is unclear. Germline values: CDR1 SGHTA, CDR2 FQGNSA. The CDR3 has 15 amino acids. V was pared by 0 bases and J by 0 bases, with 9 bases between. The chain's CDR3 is CASSLALFSSYEQYF. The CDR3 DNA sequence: TGTGCCAGCAGCTTAGCCCTCTTCAGCTCCTACGAGCAGTACTTC. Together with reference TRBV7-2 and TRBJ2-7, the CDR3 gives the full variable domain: GAGVSQSPSNKVTEKGKDVELRCDPISGHTALYWYRQSLGQGLEFLIYFQGNSAPDKSGLPSDRFSAERTGGSVSTLTIQRTQQEDSAVYLCASSLALFSSYEQYFGPGTRLTVT.

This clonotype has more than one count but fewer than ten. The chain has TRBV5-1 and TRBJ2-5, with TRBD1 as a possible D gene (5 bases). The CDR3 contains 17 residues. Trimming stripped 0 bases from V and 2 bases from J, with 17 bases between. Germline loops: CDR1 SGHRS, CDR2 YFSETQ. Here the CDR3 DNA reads TGCGCCAGCAGCTTGGTAGCAGGGCCCGTTCGGCAAGAGACCCAGTACTTC. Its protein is CASSLVAGPVRQETQYF.

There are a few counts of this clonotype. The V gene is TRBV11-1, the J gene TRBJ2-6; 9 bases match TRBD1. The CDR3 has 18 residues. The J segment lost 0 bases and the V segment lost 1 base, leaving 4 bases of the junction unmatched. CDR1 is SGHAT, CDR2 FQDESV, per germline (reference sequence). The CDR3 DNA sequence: TGTGCCAGCAGCTTAGAGGACAGGGGATACTCTGGGGCCAACGTCCTGACTTTC. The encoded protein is CASSLEDRGYSGANVLTF.

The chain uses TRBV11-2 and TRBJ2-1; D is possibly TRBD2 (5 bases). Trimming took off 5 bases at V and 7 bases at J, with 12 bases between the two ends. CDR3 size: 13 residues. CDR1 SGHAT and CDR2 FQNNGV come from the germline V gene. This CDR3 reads CASSLRVGNEQFF. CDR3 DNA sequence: TGTGCCAGCAGCCTGAGGGTAGGTAATGAGCAGTTCTTC.

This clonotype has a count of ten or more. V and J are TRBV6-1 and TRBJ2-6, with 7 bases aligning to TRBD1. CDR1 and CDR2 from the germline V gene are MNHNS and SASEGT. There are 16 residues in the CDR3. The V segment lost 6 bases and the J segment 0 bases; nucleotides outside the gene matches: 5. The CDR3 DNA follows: TGTGCCAGCAGGCGACAGGGTAGCTCTGGGGCCAACGTCCTGACTTTC. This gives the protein CASRRQGSSGANVLTF.

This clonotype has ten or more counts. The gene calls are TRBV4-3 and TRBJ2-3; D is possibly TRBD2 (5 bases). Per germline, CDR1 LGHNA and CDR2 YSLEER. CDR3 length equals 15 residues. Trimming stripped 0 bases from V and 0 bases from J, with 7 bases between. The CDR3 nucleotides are TGCGCCAGCAGCCAAGACTGGACTAGCACAGATACGCAGTATTTT. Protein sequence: CASSQDWTSTDTQYF.

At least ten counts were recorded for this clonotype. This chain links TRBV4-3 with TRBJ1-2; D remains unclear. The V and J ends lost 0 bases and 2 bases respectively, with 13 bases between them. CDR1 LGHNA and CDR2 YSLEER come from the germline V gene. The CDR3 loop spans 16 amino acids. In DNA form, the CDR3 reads TGCGCCAGCAGCCAAGATCTGAACGGACCAAACTATGGCTACACCTTC. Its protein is CASSQDLNGPNYGYTF.

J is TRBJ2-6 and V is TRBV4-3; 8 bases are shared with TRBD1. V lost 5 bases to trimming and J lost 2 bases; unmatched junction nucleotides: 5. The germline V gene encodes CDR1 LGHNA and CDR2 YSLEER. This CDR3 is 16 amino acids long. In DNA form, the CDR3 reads TGCGCCAGCAGCGTCATACAGGGGGCTGGGGCCAACGTCCTGACTTTC. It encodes CASSVIQGAGANVLTF.

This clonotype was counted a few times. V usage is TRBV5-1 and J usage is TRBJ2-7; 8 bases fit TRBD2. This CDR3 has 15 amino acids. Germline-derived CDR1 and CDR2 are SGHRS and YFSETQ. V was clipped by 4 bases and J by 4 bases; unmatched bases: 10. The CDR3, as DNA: TGCGCCAGCAGCCCGACGGGCGGGGGGCCTTACGAGCAGTACTTC. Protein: CASSPTGGGPYEQYF. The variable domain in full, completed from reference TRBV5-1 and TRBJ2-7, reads KAGVTQTPRYLIKTRGQQVTLSCSPISGHRSVSWYQQTPGQGLQFLFEYFSETQRNKGNFPGRFSGRQFSNSRSEMNVSTLELGDSALYLCASSPTGGGPYEQYFGPGTRLTVT.

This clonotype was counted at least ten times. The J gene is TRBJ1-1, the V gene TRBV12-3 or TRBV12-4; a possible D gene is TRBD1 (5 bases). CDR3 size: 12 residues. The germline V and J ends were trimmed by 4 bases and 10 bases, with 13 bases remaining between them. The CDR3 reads CASSWARDGAFF. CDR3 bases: TGTGCCAGCAGTTGGGCGAGGGACGGAGCTTTCTTT.

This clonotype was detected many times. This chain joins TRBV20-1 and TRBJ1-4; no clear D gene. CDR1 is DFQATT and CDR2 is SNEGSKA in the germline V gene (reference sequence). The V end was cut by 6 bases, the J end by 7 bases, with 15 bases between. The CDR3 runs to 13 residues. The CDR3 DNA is TGCAGTGCGCAGACTCTCGGAGGTGAAAAACTGTTTTTT. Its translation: CSAQTLGGEKLFF.

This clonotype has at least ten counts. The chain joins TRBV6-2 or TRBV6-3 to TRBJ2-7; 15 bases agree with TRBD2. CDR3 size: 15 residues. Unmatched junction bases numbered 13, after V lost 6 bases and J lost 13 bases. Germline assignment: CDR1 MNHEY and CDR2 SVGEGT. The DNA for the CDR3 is TGTGCCAGCAGATTTTATGGACTAGCGGGAGGGCCCAGCTACTTC. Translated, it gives CASRFYGLAGGPSYF.

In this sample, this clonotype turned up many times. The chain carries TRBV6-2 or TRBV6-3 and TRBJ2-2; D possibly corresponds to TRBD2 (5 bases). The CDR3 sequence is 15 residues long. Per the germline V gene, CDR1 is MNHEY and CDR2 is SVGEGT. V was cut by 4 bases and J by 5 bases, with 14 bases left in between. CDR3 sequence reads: CASSLVARRTGELFF. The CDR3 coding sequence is TGTGCCAGCAGTTTAGTAGCGCGGAGGACCGGGGAGCTGTTTTTT.

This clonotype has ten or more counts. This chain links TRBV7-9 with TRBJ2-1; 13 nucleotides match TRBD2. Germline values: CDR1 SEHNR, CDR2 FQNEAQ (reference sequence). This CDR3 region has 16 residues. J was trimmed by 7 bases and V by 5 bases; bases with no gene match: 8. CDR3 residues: CASSTTSGRAGNEQFF. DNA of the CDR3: TGTGCCAGCAGCACAACTAGCGGGAGGGCCGGTAATGAGCAGTTCTTC. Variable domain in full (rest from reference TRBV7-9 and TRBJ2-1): DTGVSQNPRHKITKRGQNVTFRCDPISEHNRLYWYRQTLGQGPEFLTYFQNEAQLEKSRLLSDRFSAERPKGSFSTLEIQRTEQGDSAMYLCASSTTSGRAGNEQFFGPGTRLTVL.

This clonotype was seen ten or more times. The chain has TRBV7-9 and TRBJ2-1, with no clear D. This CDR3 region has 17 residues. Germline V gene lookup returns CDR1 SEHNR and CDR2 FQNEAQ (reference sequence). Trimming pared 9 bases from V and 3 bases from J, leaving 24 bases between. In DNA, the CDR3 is TGTGCCAGTCTTCATCATGAAGGCGGACCGGACTACAATGAGCAGTTCTTC. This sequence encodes CASLHHEGGPDYNEQFF.

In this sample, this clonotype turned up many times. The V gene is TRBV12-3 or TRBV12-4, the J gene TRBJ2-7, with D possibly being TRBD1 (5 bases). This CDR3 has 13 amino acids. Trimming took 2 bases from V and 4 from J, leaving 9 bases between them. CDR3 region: CASSLQGFYEQYF. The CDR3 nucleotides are TGTGCCAGCAGTTTACAGGGTTTTTACGAGCAGTACTTC.

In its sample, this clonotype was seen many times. CDR3 bases: TGTGCCATCATGGACAGGGGTGGCTATGAGCAGTTCTTC. Amino acids: CAIMDRGGYEQFF. The chain recombines TRBV6-1 with TRBJ2-1; 9 bases align to TRBD1. The CDR3 totals 13 residues. The germline V gene has CDR1 MNHNS and CDR2 SASEGT. J gave up 8 bases and V 10 bases, and 9 bases lay outside the gene matches.

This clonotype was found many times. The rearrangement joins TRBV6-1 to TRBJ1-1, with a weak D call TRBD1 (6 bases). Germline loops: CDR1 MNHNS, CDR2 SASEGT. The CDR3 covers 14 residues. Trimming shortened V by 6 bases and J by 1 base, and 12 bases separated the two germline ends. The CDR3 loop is CASRTLTGNTEAFF. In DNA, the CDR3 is TGTGCCAGCAGAACATTGACAGGGAACACTGAAGCTTTCTTT.